This TCR beta chain was captured in a study of beta chain features in type 1 diabetes. Study-wide findings and caveats: Any HLA type influence on TCRB rearrangement was left unresolved here. A greater similarity of naive, central memory and Treg TCRB repertoires was seen among patients than among healthy donors. Within each of all four CD4+ subsets, Type 1 diabetes patients had TCRB CDR3s that were moderately but significantly shorter.

The CDR3 runs to 14 residues. Germline V lookup: CDR1 MNHEY, CDR2 SMNVEV (reference sequence). V lost 8 bases and J 1 base, leaving 13 bases between the germline ends. Expressed TCRB transcripts were sequenced after all isolated RNA was converted to cDNA. Around 3.9 million reads on average were seen across naive, central memory and regulatory T cell samples. TCRdb's table, derived via immunoSEQ multiplex PCR, lists solely in-frame clones and lacks some. The sample carries about 740,000 clones, 13% recorded once. Sort purity for all populations was recorded as exceeding 98%. The sample holds a few counts of this clone. Its antigen remains unknown.

V is TRBV27 and J is TRBJ2-3; D not resolved. The sample was naive CD4+ T cells from blood. The source is a man aged 18 to 29 with type 1 diabetes. CDR3 nucleotides: TGTGCCAGCCGAAACCCTACTCGCACAGATACGCAGTATTTT. Protein product: CASRNPTRTDTQYF.